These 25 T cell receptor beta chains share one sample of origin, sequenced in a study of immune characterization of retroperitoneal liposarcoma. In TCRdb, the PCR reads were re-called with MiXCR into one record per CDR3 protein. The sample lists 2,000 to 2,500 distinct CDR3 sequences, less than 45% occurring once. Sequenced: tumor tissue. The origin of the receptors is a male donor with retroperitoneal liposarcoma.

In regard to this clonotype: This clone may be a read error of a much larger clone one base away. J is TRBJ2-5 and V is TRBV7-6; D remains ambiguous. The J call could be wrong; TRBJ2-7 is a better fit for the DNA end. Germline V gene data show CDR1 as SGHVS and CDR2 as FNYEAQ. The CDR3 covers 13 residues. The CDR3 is CASSTKPNYEQYF. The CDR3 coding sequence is TGTGCCAGCAGCACAAAACCAAACTACGAGCAGTACTTC.

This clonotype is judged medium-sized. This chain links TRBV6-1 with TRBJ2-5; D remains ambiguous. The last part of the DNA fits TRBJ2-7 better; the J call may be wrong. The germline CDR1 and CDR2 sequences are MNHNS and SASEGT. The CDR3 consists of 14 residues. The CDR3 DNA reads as TGTGCCAGCAGTTCCCATGGAGTCTCCTACGAGCAGTACTTC. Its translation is CASSSHGVSYEQYF.

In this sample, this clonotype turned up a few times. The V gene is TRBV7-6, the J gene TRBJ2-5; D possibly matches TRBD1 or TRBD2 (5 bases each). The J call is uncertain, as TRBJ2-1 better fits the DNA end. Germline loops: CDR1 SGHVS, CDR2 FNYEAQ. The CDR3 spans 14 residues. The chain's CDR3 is CASSFSGFGETQFF. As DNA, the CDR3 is TGTGCCAGCAGCTTTTCAGGGTTTGGGGAGACCCAGTTCTTC.

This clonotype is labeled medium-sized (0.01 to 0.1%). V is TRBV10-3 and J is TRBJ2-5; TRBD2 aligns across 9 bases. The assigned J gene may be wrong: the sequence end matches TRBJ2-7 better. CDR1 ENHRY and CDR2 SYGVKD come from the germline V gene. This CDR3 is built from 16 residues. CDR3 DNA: TGTGCCATCAGAGTAGCGGGAGAGGCCCAGCGCCACGAGCAGTACTTC. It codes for CAIRVAGEAQRHEQYF.

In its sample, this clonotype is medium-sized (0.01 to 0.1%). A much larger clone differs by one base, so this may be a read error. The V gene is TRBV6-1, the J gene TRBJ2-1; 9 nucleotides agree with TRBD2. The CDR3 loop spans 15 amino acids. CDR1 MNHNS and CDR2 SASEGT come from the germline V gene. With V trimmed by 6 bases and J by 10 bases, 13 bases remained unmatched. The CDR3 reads CASRTGAGGTYEQFF. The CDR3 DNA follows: TGTGCCAGCAGGACCGGGGCGGGGGGGACCTACGAGCAGTTCTTC.

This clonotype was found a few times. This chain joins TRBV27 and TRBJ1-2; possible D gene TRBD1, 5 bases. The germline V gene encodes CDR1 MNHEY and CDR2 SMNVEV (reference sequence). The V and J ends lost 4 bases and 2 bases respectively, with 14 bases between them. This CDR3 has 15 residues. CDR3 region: CASSSSGGANYGYTF. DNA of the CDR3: TGTGCCAGCAGTTCGTCGGGGGGAGCCAACTATGGCTACACCTTC.

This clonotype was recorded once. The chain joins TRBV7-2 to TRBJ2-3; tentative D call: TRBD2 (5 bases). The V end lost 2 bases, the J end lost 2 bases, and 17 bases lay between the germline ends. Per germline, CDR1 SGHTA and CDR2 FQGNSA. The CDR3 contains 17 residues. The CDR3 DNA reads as TGTGCCAGCAGCTTATTAGGGTTAGCGCATCCCACAGATACGCAGTATTTT. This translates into CASSLLGLAHPTDTQYF.

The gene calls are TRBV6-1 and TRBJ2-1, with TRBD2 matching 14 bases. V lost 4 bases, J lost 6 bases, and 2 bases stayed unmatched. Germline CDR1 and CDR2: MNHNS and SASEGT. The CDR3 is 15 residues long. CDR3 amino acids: CASSGLAGGVNEQFF. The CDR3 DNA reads TGTGCCAGCAGTGGACTAGCGGGAGGGGTCAATGAGCAGTTCTTC.

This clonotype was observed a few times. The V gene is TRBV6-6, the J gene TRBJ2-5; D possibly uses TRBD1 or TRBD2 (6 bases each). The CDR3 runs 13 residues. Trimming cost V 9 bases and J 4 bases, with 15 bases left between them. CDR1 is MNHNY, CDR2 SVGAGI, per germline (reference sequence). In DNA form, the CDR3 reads TGTGCCAGTCGAAGGGGGGCCGGAGAGACCCAGTACTTC. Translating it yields CASRRGAGETQYF.

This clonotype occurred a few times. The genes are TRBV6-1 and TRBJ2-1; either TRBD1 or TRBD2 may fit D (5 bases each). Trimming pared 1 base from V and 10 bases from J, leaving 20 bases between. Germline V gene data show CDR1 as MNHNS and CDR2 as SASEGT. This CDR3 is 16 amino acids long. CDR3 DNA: TGTGCCAGCAGTGAAGAGGGGCCAGGGAGCTCCTACGAGCAGTTCTTC. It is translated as CASSEEGPGSSYEQFF.

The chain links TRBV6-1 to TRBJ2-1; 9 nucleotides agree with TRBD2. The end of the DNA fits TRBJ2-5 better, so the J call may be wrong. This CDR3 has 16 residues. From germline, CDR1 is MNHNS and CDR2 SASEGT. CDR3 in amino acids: CASTIISGSGGQTQYF. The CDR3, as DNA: TGTGCCAGCACCATTATTAGCGGGAGTGGCGGACAGACCCAGTACTTC.

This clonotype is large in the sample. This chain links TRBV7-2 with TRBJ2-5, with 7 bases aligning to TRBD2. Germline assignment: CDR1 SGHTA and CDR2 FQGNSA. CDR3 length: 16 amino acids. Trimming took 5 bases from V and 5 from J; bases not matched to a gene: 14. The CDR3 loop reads CASSPNLAGGRETQYF. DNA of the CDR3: TGTGCCAGCAGCCCAAATTTAGCGGGTGGGAGGGAGACCCAGTACTTC.

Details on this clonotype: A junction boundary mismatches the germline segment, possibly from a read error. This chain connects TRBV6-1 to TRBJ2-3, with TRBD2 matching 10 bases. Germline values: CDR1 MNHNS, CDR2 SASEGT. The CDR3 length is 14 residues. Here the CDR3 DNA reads TGTGCCAGCAGTGGGCTAGCGGGAGTACATGAGCAGTACTTT. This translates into CASSGLAGVHEQYF.

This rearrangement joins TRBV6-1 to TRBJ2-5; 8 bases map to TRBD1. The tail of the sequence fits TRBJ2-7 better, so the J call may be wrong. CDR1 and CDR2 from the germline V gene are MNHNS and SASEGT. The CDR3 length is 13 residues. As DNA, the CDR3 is TGTGCCAGCAGTGTGGACAGGGTCTACGAGCAGTACTTC. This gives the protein CASSVDRVYEQYF.

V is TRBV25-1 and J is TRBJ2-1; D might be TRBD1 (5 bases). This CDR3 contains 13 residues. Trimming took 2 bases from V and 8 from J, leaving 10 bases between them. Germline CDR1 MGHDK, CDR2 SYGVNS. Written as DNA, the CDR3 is TGTGCCAGCAGTGAACCAAGGGGCTATGAGCAGTTCTTC. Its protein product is CASSEPRGYEQFF. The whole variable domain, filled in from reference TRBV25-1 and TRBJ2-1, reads EADIYQTPRYLVIGTGKKITLECSQTMGHDKMYWYQQDPGMELHLIHYSYGVNSTEKGDLSSESTVSRIRTEHFPLTLESARPSHTSQYLCASSEPRGYEQFFGPGTRLTVL.

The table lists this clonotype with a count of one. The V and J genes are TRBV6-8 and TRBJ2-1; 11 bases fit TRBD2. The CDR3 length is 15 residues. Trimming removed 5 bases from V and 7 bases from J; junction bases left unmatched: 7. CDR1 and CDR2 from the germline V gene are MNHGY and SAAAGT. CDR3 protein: CASSPPTSGTNEQFF. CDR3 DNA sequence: TGTGCCAGCAGTCCTCCGACTAGCGGGACGAATGAGCAGTTCTTC.

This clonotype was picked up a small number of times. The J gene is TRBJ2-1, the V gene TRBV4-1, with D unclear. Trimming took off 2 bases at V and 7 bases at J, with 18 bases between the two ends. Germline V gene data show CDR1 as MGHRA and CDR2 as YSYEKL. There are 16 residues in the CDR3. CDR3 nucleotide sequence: TGCGCCAGCAGCCAACGCGACACTGGTCCTGGGAATGAGCAGTTCTTC. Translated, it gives CASSQRDTGPGNEQFF.

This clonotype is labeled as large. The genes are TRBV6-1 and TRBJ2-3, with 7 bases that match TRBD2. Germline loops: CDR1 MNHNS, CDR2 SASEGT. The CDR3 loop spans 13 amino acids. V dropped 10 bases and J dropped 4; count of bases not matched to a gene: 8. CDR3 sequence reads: CAIWGRVADTQYF. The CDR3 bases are TGTGCCATCTGGGGGAGGGTAGCAGATACGCAGTATTTT.

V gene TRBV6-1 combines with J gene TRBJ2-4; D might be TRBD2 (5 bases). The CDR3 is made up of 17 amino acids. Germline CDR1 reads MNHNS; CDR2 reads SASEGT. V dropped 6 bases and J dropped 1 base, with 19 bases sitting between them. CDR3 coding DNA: TGTGCCAGCAGGGCCTACTCCGGACTCGAGGCCAAAAACATTCAGTACTTC. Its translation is CASRAYSGLEAKNIQYF.

Here the CDR3 DNA reads TGTGCCAGCAGTTTATCGAAGGAGGGAAACACTGAAGCTTTCTTT. It specifies CASSLSKEGNTEAFF. The V call is TRBV27, the J call TRBJ1-1; no definite D call. Germline assignment: CDR1 MNHEY and CDR2 SMNVEV (reference sequence). Trimming stripped 0 bases from V and 2 bases from J, with 10 bases between. There are 15 residues in the CDR3.

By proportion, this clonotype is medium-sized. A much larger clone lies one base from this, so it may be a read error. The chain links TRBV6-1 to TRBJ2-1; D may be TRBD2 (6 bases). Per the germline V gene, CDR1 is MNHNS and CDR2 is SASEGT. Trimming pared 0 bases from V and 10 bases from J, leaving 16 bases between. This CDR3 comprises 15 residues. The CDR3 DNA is TGTGCCAGCAGTGAAGCGGGCGGGAACCCCTACGAGCAGTTCTTC. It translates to CASSEAGGNPYEQFF.

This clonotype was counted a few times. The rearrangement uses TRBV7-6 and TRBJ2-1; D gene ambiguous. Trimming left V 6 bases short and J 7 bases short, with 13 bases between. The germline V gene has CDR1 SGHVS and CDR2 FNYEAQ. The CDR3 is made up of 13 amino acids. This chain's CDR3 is CASSHERSNEQFF. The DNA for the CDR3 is TGTGCCAGCAGTCACGAACGGTCAAATGAGCAGTTCTTC.

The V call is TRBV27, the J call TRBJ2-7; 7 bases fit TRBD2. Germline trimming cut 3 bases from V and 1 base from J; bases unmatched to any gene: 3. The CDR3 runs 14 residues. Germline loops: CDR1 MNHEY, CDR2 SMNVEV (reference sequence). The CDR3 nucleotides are TGTGCCAGCAGTTTCACTAGCGCGTCCTACGAGCAGTACTTC. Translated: CASSFTSASYEQYF.

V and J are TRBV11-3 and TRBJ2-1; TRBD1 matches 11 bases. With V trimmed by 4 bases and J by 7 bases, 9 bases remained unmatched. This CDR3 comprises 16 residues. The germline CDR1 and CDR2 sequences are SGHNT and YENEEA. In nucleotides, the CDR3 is TGTGCCAGCAGCTCATCTGGACAGGGGGCGAGGAATGAGCAGTTCTTC. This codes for CASSSSGQGARNEQFF.

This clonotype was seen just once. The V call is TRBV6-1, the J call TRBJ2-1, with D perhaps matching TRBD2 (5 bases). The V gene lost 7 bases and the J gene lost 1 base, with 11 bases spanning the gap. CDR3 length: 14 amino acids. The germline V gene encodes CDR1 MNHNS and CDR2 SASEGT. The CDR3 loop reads CASTQRGSYNEQFF. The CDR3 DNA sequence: TGTGCCAGCACCCAGAGAGGGTCCTACAATGAGCAGTTCTTC.